This TCR beta chain was sequenced during a study of T cells in Graves' hyperthyroidism and ophthalmopathy. Amplification targeted TCR beta CDR3 regions from RNA transcripts. HTBI primers were the set used in a first-round RT-PCR of the TCR CDR3. TCRdb fed the multiplex PCR reads into MiXCR, producing one record per CDR3 protein. This sample has fewer than 750,000 distinct CDR3 sequences, with 14% to 15% found just once. Study-level results: Median prediction lead before ophthalmopathy onset was 6.5 months with the model. From stable hyperthyroidism, ophthalmopathy was set apart by a 13 V-J model.

This CDR3 region has 13 residues. Between the trimmed V and J ends, which lost 6 bases and 4 bases, there was a span of 12 bases. CDR1 SEHNR and CDR2 FQNEAQ come from the germline V gene (reference sequence). This clonotype was observed many times. No antigen is known for it. Lactation, pregnancy, other autoimmune disease or uncontrolled infection excluded patients. Each diagnosis was grounded in clinical symptoms, serum thyroxine and TRAb, thyroid ultrasound, and orbital computed tomography. The chain links TRBV7-9 to TRBJ2-5; D remains unclear. The TCR originated in a woman between 40 and 55 years old with Graves' ophthalmopathy. The source material was blood. DNA of the CDR3: TGTGCCAGCAGTGGGGAAGGCGGAGAGACCCAGTACTTC. Amino acid sequence: CASSGEGGETQYF.